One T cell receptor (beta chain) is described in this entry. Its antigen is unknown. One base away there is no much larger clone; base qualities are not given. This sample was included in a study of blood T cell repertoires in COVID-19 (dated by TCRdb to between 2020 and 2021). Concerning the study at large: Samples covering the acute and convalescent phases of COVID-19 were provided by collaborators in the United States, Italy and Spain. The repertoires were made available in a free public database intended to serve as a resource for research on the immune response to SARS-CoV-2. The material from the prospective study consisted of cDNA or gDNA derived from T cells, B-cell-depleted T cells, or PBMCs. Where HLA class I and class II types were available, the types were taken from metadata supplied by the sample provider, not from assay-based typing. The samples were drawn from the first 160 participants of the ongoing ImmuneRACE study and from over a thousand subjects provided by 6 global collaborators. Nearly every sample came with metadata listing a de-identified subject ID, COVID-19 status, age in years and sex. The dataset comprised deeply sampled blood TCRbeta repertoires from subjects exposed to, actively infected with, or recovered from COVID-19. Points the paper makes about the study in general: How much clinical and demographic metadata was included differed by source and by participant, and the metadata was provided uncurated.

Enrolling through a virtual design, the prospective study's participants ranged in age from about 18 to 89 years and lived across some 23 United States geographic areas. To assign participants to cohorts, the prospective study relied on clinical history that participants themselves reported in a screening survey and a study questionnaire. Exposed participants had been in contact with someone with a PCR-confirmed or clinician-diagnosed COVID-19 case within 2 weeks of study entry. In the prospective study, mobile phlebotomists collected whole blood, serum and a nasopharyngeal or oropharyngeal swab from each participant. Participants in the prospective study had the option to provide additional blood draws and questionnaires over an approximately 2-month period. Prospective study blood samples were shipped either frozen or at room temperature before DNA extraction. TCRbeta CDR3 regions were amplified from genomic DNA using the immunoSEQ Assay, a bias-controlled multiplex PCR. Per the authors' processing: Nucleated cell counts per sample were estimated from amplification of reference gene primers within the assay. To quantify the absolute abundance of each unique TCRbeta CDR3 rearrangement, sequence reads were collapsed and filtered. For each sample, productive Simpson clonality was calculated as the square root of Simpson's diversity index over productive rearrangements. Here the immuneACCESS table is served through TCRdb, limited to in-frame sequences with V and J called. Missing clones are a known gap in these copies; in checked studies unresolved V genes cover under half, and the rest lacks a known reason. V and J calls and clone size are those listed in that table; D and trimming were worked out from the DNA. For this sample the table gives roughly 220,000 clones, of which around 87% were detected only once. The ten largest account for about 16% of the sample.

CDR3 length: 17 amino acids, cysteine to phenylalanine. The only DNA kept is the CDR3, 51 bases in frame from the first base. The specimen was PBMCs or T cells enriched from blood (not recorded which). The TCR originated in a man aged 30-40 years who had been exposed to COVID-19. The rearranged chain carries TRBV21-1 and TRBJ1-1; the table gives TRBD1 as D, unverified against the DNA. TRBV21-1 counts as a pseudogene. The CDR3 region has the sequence CASSKGSRQGRAAEAFF. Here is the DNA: TGTGCCAGCAGCAAAGGAAGTCGACAGGGGAGAGCCGCTGAAGCTTTCTTT.